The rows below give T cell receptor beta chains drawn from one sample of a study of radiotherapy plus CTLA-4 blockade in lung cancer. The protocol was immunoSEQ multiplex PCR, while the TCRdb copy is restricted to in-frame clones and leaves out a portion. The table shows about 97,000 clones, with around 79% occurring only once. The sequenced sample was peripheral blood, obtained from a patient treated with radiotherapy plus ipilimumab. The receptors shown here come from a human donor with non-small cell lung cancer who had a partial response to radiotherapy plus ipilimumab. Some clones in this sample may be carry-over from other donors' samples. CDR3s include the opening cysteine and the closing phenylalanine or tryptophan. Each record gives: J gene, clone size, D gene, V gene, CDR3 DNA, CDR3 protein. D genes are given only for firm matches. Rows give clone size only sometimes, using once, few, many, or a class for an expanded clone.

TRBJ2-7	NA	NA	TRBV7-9	TGTGCCAGCAGCCCCCAGCAGGGATACGAGCAGTACTTC	CASSPQQGYEQYF
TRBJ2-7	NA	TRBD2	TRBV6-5	TGTGCCAGCAGATTGACTAGCGGTCCGACCGAGCAGTACTTC	CASRLTSGPTEQYF
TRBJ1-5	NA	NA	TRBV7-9	TGTGCCAGCAGCTTAGGAGGGTCCGGGCCTTATCAGCCCCAGCATTTT	CASSLGGSGPYQPQHF
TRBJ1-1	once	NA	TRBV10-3	TGTGCCATCATGGAAACTCTTCAGGGCAGCCGCAACACTGAAGCTTTCTTT	CAIMETLQGSRNTEAFF
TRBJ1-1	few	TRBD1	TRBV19	TGTGCCAGTAGTGTCCAGGGGGCACAGTATACTGAAGCTTTCTTT	CASSVQGAQYTEAFF
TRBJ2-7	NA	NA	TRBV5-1	TGCGCCAGCAGCTTGGGTGGGAGCCCCTACGAGCAGTACTTC	CASSLGGSPYEQYF
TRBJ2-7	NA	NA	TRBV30	TGTGCCTGGAGTGCCGGACTCCGCAATGAGCAGTACTTC	CAWSAGLRNEQYF
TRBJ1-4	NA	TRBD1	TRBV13	TGTGCCAGCAGCTTCGGACAGGGCCTGGCTGAAAAACTGTTTTTT	CASSFGQGLAEKLFF
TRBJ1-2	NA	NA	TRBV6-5	TGTGCCAGCAGTTACTCGTACAGGTCCCTCTATGGCTACACCTTC	CASSYSYRSLYGYTF
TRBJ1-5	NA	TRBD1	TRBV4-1	TGCGCCAGCAGCCAAGCTCATCAGGGGGGTCAGCCCCAGCATTTT	CASSQAHQGGQPQHF
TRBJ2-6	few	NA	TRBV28	TGTGCCAGCATATCTCCCGGGAGTGGGGCCAACGTCCTGACTTTC	CASISPGSGANVLTF
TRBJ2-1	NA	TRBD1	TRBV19	TGTGCCTCGCAGGGGGAGAGCTCCTACAATGAGCAGTTCTTC	CASQGESSYNEQFF
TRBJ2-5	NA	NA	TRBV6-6	TGTGCCAGCAGCCCCCAGGGTGGTTGGCAAGAGACCCAGTACTTC	CASSPQGGWQETQYF
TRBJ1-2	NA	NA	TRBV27	TGTGCCAGCAGCCTTGACAGGTGGGGCTATGGCTACACCTTC	CASSLDRWGYGYTF